The clone carrying this TCR beta chain has only a few counts. The sample comes from a study of memory CD4+ T cells and cytomegalovirus serostatus. The sort gate was single viable CD3+CD4+CD8-CD45RO+ cells for memory CD4+ T cells. CMV serostatus came from serum IgG against pp150, pp28, p38, p52. Per the study methods: After removing out-of-frame reads, around 2 million distinct TCRbeta sequences remained. Method: immunoSEQ multiplex PCR; TCRdb's copy keeps in-frame clones and lacks some. Clone size and the V and J calls come from that table; the DNA yielded D and trimming. The data hold around 63,000 clones, with about 78% observed a single time. Germline V gene sequence: CDR1 SGHRS, CDR2 YFSETQ. Trimming removed 4 bases at V and 4 bases at J, with 11 bases between. The CDR3 totals 14 residues.

The source is an adult in good health and CMV-seronegative. Some clones in this sample may be carry-over from other donors' samples. Sequenced sample: memory CD4+ T cells from blood. The chain recombines TRBV5-1 with TRBJ1-4; the D gene is possibly TRBD1 (6 bases). The CDR3 spells CASSPGQINEKLFF. Here the CDR3 DNA reads TGCGCCAGCAGCCCAGGACAGATTAATGAAAAACTGTTTTTT.